This entry features one TCR beta chain sequence. The antigen is undetermined. This record belongs to a study of shared clonotypes between healthy human individuals. Germline loops: CDR1 MGHDK, CDR2 SYGVNS. CDR3 size: 14 residues. V lost 6 bases and J lost 4; bases outside the gene matches: 7. Study findings and constraints: Among donors, sharing of clonotypes was expected to be affected by sequencing depth. Only blood was sampled; tissue repertoires likely differ.

Sequencing used immunoSEQ multiplex PCR; TCRdb keeps in-frame clones, though not all of them. The sample lists fewer than 550,000 clones, nearly 80% seen once, with around 12% in the top ten. The sequence was obtained from a woman in her 40s in good health. Some clones in this sample may be carry-over from other donors' samples. This chain uses TRBV25-1 with TRBJ2-5; TRBD2 aligns across 8 bases. The sequenced sample was PBMCs. The CDR3 nucleotides are TGTGCCAGCAGCTCCTCGGGGGGGCCAGAGACCCAGTACTTC. Its translation: CASSSSGGPETQYF.